The following is a T cell receptor (beta chain) sequence with its context. Sequencing used immunoSEQ multiplex PCR; TCRdb keeps in-frame clones, though not all of them. The sample has 17,000 or so clones; around nine tenths are singletons. This sample was taken from a study of OX40 agonist ivuxolimab in advanced cancers. Study background: Patients received ivuxolimab, an agonistic anti-OX40 (CD134) antibody. Partial responses were seen in three patients, one with hepatocellular carcinoma and two with cutaneous melanoma.

V shed 1 base and J shed 3 bases, with 4 bases lying between them. The CDR3 is made up of 13 amino acids. The germline V gene has CDR1 MGHRA and CDR2 YSYEKL. The chain employs TRBV4-1 and TRBJ1-5; D not resolved. The sequence was obtained from an adult with an advanced solid tumor such as melanoma, head and neck, liver or kidney cancer. This sample comprised CD4+ or CD8+ T cells sorted from blood, obtained in a trial of the OX40 agonist ivuxolimab. The CDR3 region has the DNA TGCGCCAGCAGCCAAGTTTCCAATCAGCCCCAGCATTTT. This gives the protein CASSQVSNQPQHF.